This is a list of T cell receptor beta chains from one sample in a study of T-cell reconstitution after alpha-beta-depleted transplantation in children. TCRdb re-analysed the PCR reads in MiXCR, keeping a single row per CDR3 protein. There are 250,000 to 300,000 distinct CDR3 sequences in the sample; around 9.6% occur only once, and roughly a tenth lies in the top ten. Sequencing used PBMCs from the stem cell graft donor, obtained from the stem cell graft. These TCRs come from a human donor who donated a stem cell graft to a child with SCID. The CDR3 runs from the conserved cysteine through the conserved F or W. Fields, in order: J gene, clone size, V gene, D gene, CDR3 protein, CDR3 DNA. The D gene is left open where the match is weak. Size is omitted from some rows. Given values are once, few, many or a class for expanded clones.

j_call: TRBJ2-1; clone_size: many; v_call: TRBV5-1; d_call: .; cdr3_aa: CASSFGLSIGSYNEQFF; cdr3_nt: TGCGCCAGCAGCTTCGGACTTTCTATCGGCTCCTACAATGAGCAGTTCTTC
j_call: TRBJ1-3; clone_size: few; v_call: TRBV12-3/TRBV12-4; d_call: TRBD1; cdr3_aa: CASRPGQGSDTIYF; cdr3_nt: TGTGCCAGCAGACCGGGACAGGGGAGTGACACCATATATTTT
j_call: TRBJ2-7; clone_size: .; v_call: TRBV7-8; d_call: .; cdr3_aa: CASSSAVRQSMYEQYF; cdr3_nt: TGTGCCAGCAGCTCTGCGGTAAGACAGTCCATGTACGAGCAGTACTTC
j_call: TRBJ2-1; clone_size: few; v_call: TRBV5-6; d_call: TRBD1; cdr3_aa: CASISGTGGHNEQFF; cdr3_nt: TGTGCCAGCATCTCCGGGACAGGGGGTCACAATGAGCAGTTCTTC
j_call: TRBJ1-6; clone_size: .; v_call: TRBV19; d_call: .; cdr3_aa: CASKVRSNSPLHF; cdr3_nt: TGTGCCAGTAAGGTGCGCAGTAATTCACCCCTCCACTTT
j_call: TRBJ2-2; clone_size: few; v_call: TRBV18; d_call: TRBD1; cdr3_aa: CASSPPGQGGLSGELFF; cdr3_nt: TGTGCCAGCTCACCACCGGGACAGGGAGGACTATCCGGGGAGCTGTTTTTT
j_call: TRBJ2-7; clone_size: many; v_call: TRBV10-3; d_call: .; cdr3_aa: CAISESGAFFEQYF; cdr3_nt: TGTGCCATCAGTGAGTCGGGGGCCTTTTTCGAGCAGTACTTC
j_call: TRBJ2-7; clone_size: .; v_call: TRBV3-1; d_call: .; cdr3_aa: CATSPQRSKFSSYEQYF; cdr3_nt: TGTGCCACCTCCCCCCAAAGATCTAAGTTTAGCTCCTACGAGCAGTACTTC
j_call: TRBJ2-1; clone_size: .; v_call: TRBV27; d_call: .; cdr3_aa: CASSFGDLPRNEQFF; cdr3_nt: TGTGCCAGCAGTTTCGGAGACCTCCCAAGGAATGAGCAGTTCTTC
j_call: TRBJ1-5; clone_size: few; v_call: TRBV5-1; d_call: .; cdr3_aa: CASSVGTGLGHSNQPQHF; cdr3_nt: TGCGCCAGCAGCGTAGGGACCGGACTGGGACATAGCAATCAGCCCCAGCATTTT
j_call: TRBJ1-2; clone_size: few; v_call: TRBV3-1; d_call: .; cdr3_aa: CASSQDLTNYGYTF; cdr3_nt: TGTGCCAGCAGCCAAGATTTAACTAACTATGGCTACACCTTC
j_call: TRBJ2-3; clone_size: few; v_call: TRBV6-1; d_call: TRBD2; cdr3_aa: CASIRSGGVTDTQYF; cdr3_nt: TGTGCCAGCATCCGAAGCGGGGGGGTCACAGATACGCAGTATTTT
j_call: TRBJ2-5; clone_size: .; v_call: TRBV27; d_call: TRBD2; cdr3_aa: CASSGLAGGFEETQYF; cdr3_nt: TGTGCCAGCAGTGGACTAGCGGGGGGTTTCGAGGAGACCCAGTACTTC
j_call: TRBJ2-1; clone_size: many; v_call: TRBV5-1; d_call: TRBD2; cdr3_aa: CASSPGLAGGSYNEQFF; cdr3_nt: TGTGCCAGCAGTCCGGGACTAGCGGGGGGCTCCTACAATGAGCAGTTCTTC
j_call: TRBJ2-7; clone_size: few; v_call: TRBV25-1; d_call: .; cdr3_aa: CASRQGSGEQYF; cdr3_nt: TGTGCCAGCAGGCAAGGGTCGGGCGAGCAGTACTTC
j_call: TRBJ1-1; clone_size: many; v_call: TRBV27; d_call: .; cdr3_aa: CASSYVPGETEAFF; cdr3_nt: TGTGCCAGCAGCTATGTTCCAGGGGAGACTGAAGCTTTCTTT
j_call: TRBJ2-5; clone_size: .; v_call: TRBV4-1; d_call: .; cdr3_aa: CASSRYVLETQYF; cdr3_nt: TGCGCCAGCAGCCGATATGTTCTCGAGACCCAGTACTTC
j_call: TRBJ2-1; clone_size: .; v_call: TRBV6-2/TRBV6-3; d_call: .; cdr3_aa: CASSPLEGSRFF; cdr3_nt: TGTGCCAGCAGTCCTTTGGAAGGGAGCCGGTTCTTC
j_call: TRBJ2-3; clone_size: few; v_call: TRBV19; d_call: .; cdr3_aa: CASSIRSGPTDTQYF; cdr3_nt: TGTGCCAGTAGTATTAGAAGCGGACCCACAGATACGCAGTATTTT
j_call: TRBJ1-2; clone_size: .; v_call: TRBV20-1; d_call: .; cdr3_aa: CSARGVKGGSYGYTF; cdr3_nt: TGCAGTGCTAGGGGGGTTAAGGGAGGGAGCTATGGCTACACCTTT
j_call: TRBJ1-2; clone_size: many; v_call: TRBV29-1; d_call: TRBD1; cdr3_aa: CSVKRDSGNYGYTF; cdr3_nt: TGCAGCGTTAAACGGGACAGCGGAAACTATGGCTACACCTTC
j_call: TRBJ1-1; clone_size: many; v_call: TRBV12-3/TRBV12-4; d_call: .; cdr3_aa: CASSLGGGSTEAFF; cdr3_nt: TGTGCCAGCAGTTTGGGCGGCGGATCCACTGAAGCTTTCTTT
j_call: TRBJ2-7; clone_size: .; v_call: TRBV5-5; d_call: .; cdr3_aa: CASSSRENYEQYF; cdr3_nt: TGTGCCAGCAGCTCCAGGGAGAACTACGAGCAGTACTTC
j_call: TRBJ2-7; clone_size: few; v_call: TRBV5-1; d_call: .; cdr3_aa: CASSLRGTPYEQYF; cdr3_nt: TGCGCCAGCAGCCTGCGGGGAACACCCTACGAGCAGTACTTC
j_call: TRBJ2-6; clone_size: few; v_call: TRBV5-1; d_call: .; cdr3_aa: CASSVTGPNSPGANVLTF; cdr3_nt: TGCGCCAGCAGCGTAACCGGGCCTAACTCACCTGGGGCCAACGTCCTGACTTTC
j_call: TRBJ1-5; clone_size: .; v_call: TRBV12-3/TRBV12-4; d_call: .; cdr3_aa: CASSLGPSSNQPQHF; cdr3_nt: TGTGCCAGCAGTCTGGGACCGAGTAGCAATCAGCCCCAGCATTTT
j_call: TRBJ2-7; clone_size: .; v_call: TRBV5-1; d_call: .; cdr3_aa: CASSLGALRGAENEQYF; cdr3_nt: TGCGCCAGCAGCTTGGGGGCCCTGAGGGGGGCAGAAAACGAGCAGTACTTC
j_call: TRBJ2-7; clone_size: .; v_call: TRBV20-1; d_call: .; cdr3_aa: CSAQGDFQSSYEQYF; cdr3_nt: TGCAGTGCTCAAGGGGACTTTCAGTCGTCCTACGAGCAGTACTTC